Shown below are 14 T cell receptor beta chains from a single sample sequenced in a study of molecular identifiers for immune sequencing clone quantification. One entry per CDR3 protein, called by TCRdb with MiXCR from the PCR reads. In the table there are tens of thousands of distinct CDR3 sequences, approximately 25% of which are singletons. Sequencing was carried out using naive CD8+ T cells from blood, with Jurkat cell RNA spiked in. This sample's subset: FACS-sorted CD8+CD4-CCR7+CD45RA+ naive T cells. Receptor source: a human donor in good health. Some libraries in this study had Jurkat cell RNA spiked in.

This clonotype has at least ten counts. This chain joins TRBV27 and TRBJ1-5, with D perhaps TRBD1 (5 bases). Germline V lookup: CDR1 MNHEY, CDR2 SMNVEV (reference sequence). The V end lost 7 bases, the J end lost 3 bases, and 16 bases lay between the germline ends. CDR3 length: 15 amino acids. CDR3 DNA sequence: TGTGCCAGCACTCCCCTATCAGGGCTCAATCAGCCCCAGCATTTT. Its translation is CASTPLSGLNQPQHF.

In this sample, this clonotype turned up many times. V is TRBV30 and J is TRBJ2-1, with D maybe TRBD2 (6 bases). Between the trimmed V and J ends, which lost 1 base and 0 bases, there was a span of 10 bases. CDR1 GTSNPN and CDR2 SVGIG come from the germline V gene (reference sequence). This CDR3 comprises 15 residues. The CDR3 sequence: CAWSEGLSSYNEQFF. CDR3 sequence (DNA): TGTGCCTGGAGTGAGGGACTTAGCTCCTACAATGAGCAGTTCTTC. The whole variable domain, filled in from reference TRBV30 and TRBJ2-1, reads SQTIHQWPATLVQPVGSPLSLECTVEGTSNPNLYWYRQAAGRGLQLLFYSVGIGQISSEVPQNLSASRPQDRQFILSSKKLLLSDSGFYLCAWSEGLSSYNEQFFGPGTRLTVL.

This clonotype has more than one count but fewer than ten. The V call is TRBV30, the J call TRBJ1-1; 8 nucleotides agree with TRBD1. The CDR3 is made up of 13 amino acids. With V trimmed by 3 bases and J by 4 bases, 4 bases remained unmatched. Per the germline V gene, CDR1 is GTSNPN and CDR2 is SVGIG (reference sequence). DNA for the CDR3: TGTGCCTGGAGCCCAGACAGGGGCACTGAAGCTTTCTTT. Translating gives CAWSPDRGTEAFF. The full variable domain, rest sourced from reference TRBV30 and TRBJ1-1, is SQTIHQWPATLVQPVGSPLSLECTVEGTSNPNLYWYRQAAGRGLQLLFYSVGIGQISSEVPQNLSASRPQDRQFILSSKKLLLSDSGFYLCAWSPDRGTEAFFGQGTRLTVV.

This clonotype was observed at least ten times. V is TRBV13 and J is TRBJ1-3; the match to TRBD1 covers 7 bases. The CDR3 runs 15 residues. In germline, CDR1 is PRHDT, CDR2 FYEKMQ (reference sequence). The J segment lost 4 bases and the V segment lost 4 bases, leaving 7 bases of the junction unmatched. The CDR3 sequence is CASSSSTGLGNTIYF. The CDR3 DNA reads TGTGCCAGCAGCTCGTCGACAGGGCTAGGAAACACCATATATTTT.

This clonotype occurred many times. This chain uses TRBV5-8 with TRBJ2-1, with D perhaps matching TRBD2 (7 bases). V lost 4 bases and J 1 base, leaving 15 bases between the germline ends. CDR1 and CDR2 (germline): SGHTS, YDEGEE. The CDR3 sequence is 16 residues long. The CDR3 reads CASSVSGEGSYNEQFF. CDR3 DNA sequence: TGTGCCAGCAGCGTGTCAGGGGAGGGGTCCTACAATGAGCAGTTCTTC.

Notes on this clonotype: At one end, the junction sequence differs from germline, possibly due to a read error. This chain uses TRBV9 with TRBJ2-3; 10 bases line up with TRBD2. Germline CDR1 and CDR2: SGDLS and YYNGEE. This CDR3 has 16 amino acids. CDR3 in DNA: TGTGCCAGCAGCGTAGAATTAGCGGGGGGTTCGGATACGCGGTATTTT. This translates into CASSVELAGGSDTRYF. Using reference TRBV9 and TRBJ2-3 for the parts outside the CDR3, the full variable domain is DSGVTQTPKHLITATGQRVTLRCSPRSGDLSVYWYQQSLDQGLQFLIQYYNGEERAKGNILERFSAQQFPDLHSELNLSSLELGDSALYFCASSVELAGGSDTRYFGPGTRLTVL.

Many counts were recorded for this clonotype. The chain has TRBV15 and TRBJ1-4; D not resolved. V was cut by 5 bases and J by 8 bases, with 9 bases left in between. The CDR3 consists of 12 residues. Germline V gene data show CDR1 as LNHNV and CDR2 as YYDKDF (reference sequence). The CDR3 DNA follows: TGTGCCACCAGCTCCCCACAAGAAAAACTGTTTTTT. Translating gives CATSSPQEKLFF. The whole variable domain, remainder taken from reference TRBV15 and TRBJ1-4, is DAMVIQNPRYQVTQFGKPVTLSCSQTLNHNVMYWYQQKSSQAPKLLFHYYDKDFNNEADTPDNFQSRRPNTSFCFLDIRSPGLGDTAMYLCATSSPQEKLFFGSGTQLSVL.

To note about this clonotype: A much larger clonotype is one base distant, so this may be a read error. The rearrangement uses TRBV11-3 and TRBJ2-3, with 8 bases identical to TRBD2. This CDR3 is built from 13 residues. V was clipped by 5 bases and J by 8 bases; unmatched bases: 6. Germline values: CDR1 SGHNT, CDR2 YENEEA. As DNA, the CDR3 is TGTGCCAGCAGCCAAGGACTAGCAGGTACGCAGTATTTT. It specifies CASSQGLAGTQYF.

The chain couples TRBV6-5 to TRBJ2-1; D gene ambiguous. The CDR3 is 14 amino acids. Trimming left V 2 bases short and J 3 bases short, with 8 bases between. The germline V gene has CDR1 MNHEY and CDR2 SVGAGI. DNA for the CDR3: TGTGCCAGCAGTTACGGTACAGACTACAATGAGCAGTTCTTC. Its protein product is CASSYGTDYNEQFF.

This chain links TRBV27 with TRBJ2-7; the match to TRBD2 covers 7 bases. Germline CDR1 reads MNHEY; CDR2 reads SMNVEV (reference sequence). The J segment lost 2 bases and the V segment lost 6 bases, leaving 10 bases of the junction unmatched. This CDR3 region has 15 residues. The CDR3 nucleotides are TGTGCCAGCAGGGGGGGGGAGGACGGTGCCTACGAGCAGTACTTC. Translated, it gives CASRGGEDGAYEQYF.

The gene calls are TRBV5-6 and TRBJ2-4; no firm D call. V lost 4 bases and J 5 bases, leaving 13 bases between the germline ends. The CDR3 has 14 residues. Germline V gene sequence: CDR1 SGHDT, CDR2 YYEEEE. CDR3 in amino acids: CASSLWWNQNIQYF. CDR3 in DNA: TGTGCCAGCAGCCTCTGGTGGAACCAAAACATTCAGTACTTC.

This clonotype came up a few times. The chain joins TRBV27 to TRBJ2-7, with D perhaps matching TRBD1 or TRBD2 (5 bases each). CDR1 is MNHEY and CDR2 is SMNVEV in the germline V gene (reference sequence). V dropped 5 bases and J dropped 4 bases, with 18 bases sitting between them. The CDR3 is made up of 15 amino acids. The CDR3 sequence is CASSPTAGTVYEQYF. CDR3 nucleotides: TGTGCCAGCAGTCCCACGGCAGGGACGGTTTACGAGCAGTACTTC.

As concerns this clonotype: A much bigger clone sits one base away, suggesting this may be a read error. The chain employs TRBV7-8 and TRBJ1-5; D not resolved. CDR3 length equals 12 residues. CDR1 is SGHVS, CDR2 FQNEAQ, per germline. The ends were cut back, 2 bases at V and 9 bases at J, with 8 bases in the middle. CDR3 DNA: TGTGCCAGCAGCTTATTACTACCGCCCCAGCATTTT. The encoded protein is CASSLLLPPQHF.

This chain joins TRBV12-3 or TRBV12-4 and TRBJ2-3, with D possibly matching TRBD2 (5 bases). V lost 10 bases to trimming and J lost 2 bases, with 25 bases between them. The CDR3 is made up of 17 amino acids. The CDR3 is CATKPAGAWSNTDTQYF. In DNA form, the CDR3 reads TGTGCCACCAAACCGGCGGGTGCGTGGAGTAACACAGATACGCAGTATTTT.